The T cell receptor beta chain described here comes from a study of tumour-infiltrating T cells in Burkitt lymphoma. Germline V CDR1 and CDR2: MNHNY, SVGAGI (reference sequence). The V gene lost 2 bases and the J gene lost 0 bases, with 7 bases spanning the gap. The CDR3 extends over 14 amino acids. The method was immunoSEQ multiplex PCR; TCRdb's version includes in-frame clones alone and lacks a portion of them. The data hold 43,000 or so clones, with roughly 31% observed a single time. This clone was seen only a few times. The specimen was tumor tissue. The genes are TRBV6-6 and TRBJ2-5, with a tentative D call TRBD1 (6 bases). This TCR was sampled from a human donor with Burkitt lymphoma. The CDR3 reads CASSYGGYQETQYF. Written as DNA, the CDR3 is TGTGCCAGCAGTTACGGGGGCTACCAAGAGACCCAGTACTTC.